The 4 T cell receptor beta chains reported below all come from one sample, sequenced in a study of T cells in Graves' hyperthyroidism and ophthalmopathy. RNA transcripts served as the template for amplifying TCR beta CDR3 regions. The primer set for the first-round RT-PCR of the TCR CDR3 was HTBI. MiXCR, applied by TCRdb to the multiplex PCR reads, yields one record per CDR3 protein. The sample has under 350,000 distinct CDR3 sequences; roughly 13% are singletons. Sequencing was performed on blood. These receptors originate from a woman in her thirties or forties with Graves' ophthalmopathy.

This chain uses TRBV7-8 with TRBJ1-2; no clear D. This CDR3 is built from 13 residues. Germline CDR1 SGHVS, CDR2 FQNEAQ. Trimming removed 1 base at V and 4 bases at J, with 7 bases between. CDR3 DNA: TGTGCCAGCAGCTTAGACGGATTCTATGGCTACACCTTC. Its translation is CASSLDGFYGYTF.

As for this clonotype: A much larger clone differs by one base, so this may be a read error. The V and J genes are TRBV27 and TRBJ1-2; TRBD1 agrees at 7 bases. The CDR3 is made up of 15 amino acids. With 3 bases clipped from V and 3 bases from J, the junction kept 7 bases outside the gene matches. CDR1 is MNHEY and CDR2 is SMNVEV in the germline V gene (reference sequence). CDR3 protein: CASSFSSDRHYGYTF. In DNA, the CDR3 is TGTGCCAGCAGTTTTTCCTCGGACAGGCACTATGGCTACACCTTC.

This clonotype was observed at least ten times. The J gene is TRBJ2-1, the V gene TRBV9, with TRBD2 identical over 8 bases. Germline-derived CDR1 and CDR2 are SGDLS and YYNGEE. The V gene end was trimmed by 2 bases and the J gene end by 6 bases; junction bases not matched to a gene: 7. The CDR3 spans 15 residues. The CDR3 region is CASSVRAGVSNEQFF. DNA of the CDR3: TGTGCCAGCAGCGTGAGAGCGGGAGTAAGCAATGAGCAGTTCTTC.

This clonotype was detected ten times or more. This chain connects TRBV27 to TRBJ2-1, with D uncertain. V gave up 4 bases and J gave up 9 bases, with 13 bases separating them. The CDR3 extends over 13 amino acids. The germline gives CDR1 MNHEY, CDR2 SMNVEV (reference sequence). CDR3 region: CASSSVQPVEQFF. In DNA form, the CDR3 reads TGTGCCAGCAGTTCTGTACAGCCGGTTGAGCAGTTCTTC.